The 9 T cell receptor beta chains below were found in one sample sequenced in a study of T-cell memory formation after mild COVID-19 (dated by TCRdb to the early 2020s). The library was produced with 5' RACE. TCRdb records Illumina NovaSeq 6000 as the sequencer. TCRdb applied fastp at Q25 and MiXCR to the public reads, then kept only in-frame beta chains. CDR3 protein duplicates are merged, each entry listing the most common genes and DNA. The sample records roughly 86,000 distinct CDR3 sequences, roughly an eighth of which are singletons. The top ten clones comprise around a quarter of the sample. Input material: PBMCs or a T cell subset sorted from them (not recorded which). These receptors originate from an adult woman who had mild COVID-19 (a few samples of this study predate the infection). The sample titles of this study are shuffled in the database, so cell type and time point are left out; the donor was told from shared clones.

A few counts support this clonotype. The CDR3 DNA sequence: TGTGCCAGCAGTTTCGCTGGACAGTTACTGGTAGCTTTCTTT. This gives the protein CASSFAGQLLVAFF. The rearrangement joins TRBV27 to TRBJ1-1, with D maybe TRBD1 (6 bases). Germline CDR1 MNHEY, CDR2 SMNVEV (reference sequence). The CDR3 loop spans 14 amino acids. V shed 3 bases and J shed 10 bases, with 18 bases lying between them.

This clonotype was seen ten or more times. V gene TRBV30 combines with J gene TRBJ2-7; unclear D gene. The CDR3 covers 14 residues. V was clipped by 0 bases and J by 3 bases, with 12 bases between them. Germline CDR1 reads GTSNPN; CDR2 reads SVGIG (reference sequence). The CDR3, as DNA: TGTGCCTGGAGTGTAGTCGGGCTCGGCTACGAGCAGTACTTC. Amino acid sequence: CAWSVVGLGYEQYF.

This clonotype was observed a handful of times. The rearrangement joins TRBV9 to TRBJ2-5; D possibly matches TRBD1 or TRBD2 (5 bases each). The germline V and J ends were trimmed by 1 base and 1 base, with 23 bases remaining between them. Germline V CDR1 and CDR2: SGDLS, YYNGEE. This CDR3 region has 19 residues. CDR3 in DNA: TGTGCCAGCAGCGTACACCGGGACGGCCTTAGGGACCTCCAAGAGACCCAGTACTTC. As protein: CASSVHRDGLRDLQETQYF.

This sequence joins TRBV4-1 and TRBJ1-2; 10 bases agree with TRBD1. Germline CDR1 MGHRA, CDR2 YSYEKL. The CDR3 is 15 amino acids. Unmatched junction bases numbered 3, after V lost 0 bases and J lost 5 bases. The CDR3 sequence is CASSQDGTGVYGYTF. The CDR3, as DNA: TGCGCCAGCAGCCAAGACGGGACAGGGGTTTATGGCTACACCTTC.

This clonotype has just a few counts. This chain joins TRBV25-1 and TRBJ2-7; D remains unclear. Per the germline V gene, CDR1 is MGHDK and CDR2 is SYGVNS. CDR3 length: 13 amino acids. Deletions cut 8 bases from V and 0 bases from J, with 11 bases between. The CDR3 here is CASAIRGSYEQYF. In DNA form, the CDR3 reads TGTGCCAGCGCCATCAGAGGCTCCTACGAGCAGTACTTC.

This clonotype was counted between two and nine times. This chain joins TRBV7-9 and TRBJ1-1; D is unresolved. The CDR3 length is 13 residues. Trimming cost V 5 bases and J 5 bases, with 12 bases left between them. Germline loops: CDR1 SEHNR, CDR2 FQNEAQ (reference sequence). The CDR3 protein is CASSPPGLTEAFF. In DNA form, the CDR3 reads TGTGCCAGCAGCCCGCCAGGATTAACTGAAGCTTTCTTT.

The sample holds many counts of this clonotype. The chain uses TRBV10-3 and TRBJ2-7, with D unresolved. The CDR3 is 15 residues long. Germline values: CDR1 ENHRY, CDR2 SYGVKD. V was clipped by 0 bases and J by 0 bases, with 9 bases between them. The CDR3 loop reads CAISESTPSSYEQYF. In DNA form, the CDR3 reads TGTGCCATCAGTGAGTCCACACCGAGCTCCTACGAGCAGTACTTC.

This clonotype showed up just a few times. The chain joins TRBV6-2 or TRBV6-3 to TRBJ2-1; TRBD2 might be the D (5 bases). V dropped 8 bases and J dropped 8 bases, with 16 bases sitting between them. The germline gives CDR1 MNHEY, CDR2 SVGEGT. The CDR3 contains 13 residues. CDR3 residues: CASAGVWSDEQFF. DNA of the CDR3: TGTGCCAGCGCGGGTGTTTGGTCGGATGAGCAGTTCTTC.

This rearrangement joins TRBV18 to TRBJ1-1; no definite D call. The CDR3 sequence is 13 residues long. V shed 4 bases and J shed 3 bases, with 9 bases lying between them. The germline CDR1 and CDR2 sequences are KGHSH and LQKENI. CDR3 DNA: TGTGCCAGCTCACTATATTTGGACACTGAAGCTTTCTTT. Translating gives CASSLYLDTEAFF.